This T cell receptor (beta chain) comes out of a study of CD8+ T cells in alopecia areata. General observations from the study: TCR sharing across patients was less clear than in mice, possibly HLA-related. For lesional scalp, especially alopecia totalis/universalis, clonality was higher than in normal scalp.

A word on this clone: Its antigen is undetermined.

The CDR3 extends over 16 amino acids. Germline CDR1 reads MGHDK; CDR2 reads SYGVNS. The germline V and J ends were trimmed by 5 bases and 0 bases, with 14 bases remaining between them. RNA extraction was followed by reverse transcription into cDNA, which acted as the sequencing template. TCRdb keeps only in-frame clones here, not all; method: immunoSEQ multiplex PCR. The sample consists of around 150,000 clones, approximately 60% of them appearing once. V gene TRBV25-1 combines with J gene TRBJ1-3, with D possibly being TRBD1 (6 bases). The TCR sequence derives from a human donor in good health. Material for sequencing was CD8+ T cells sorted from blood. The CDR3 sequence is CASSTRQEVSGNTIYF. In DNA form, the CDR3 reads TGTGCCAGCAGTACTCGACAGGAAGTCTCTGGAAACACCATATATTTT.